This T cell receptor beta chain was identified in a study of Graves' ophthalmopathy and Graves' hyperthyroidism. Germline-derived CDR1 and CDR2 are MNHEY and SMNVEV (reference sequence). Trimming cost V 4 bases and J 10 bases; bases outside gene matches: 10. The CDR3 has 15 amino acids. There are many counts of this clonotype. New diagnoses, under 2 months' duration, and ages 18 to 65 characterized the hyperthyroidism patients. Transcripts of RNA were the source for amplifying TCR beta CDR3 regions. Second-round multiplex PCR came after a first-round RT-PCR that employed HTBI primers. TCRdb re-called the multiplex PCR reads with MiXCR, one entry per CDR3 protein. This sample has roughly 420,000 distinct CDR3 sequences, with around 21% found just once.

The rearrangement uses TRBV27 and TRBJ1-6, with TRBD1 identical over 7 bases. The sequence was obtained from a woman aged 18-35 years with stable Graves' hyperthyroidism. The sequencing input was peripheral blood. This chain's CDR3 is CASSSRWTGESPLHF. DNA of the CDR3: TGTGCCAGCAGTTCCCGGTGGACAGGCGAATCACCCCTCCACTTT.